The clone carrying this T cell receptor (beta chain) was recorded at least ten times. Its antigen is still unknown. These data come from a study of T cells in Graves' hyperthyroidism and ophthalmopathy. This CDR3 is 14 amino acids long. V lost 6 bases and J lost 5; bases outside the gene matches: 2. Newly diagnosed patients aged 18 to 65 had hyperthyroidism of under 2 months' duration. Predating any ophthalmopathy symptoms, the blood sample was taken at first hyperthyroidism diagnosis. Template material for amplifying TCR beta CDR3 regions consisted of RNA transcripts. During a first-round RT-PCR of the TCR CDR3, the HTBI primer set was used. In TCRdb, the multiplex PCR reads were re-called with MiXCR into one record per CDR3 protein. The repertoire holds roughly 380,000 distinct CDR3 sequences, with roughly 14% as singletons. Study outcomes and limitations: Stable hyperthyroidism was separated from ophthalmopathy by a model based on 13 V-J features. The model's output predicted ophthalmopathy at a median of approximately 6.5 months prior to onset.

This TCR was sampled from a man aged 25-45 years with Graves' hyperthyroidism that later progressed to Graves' ophthalmopathy. This chain uses TRBV12-3 or TRBV12-4 with TRBJ2-1, with TRBD1 matching 12 bases. The sample was blood. CDR3 region: CASRGQGANNEQFF. CDR3 bases: TGTGCCAGCAGGGGACAGGGGGCTAACAATGAGCAGTTCTTC.